A selection of T cell receptor beta chains follows, all from one sample in a study of cytomegalovirus exposure and HLA in healthy donors. Sequencing used immunoSEQ multiplex PCR; TCRdb keeps in-frame clones, though not all of them. Found here are about 170,000 clones, around 76% of them singletons; the top ten hold about 1.6%. The sequenced material came from PBMCs. Every receptor here comes from a girl aged 5 to 17 in good health and CMV-seropositive. CDR3s include the opening cysteine and the closing phenylalanine or tryptophan. D genes are given only for firm matches. Some rows have no size entry. The others give once, few or many, or a class for an expanded clone.

V	J	D	size	DNA	CDR3
TRBV5-1	TRBJ2-5	NA	NA	TGCGCCAGCAGCTTGGGACAGCCTGAAGAGACCCAGTACTTC	CASSLGQPEETQYF
TRBV7-9	TRBJ2-3	TRBD1	NA	TGTGCCAGCAGCTTGGGCAGGGGACAGCATGGAGATACGCAGTATTTT	CASSLGRGQHGDTQYF
TRBV28	TRBJ2-7	NA	NA	TGTGCCAGCAGTTCCCCCCCGGGTCTAACCTACGAGCAGTACTTC	CASSSPPGLTYEQYF
TRBV28	TRBJ1-1	NA	NA	TGTGCCAGCACCCCCGTGGGAGTGAACACTGAAGCTTTCTTT	CASTPVGVNTEAFF
TRBV21-1	TRBJ1-5	NA	few	TGTGCCAGCAGCAAGGGTGGGCAGGGCTGGAATCAGCCCCAGCATTTT	CASSKGGQGWNQPQHF
TRBV28	TRBJ2-7	NA	once	TGTGCCAGCAGTTTAGGCCAGGTCTACGAGCAGTACTTC	CASSLGQVYEQYF
TRBV9	TRBJ2-7	TRBD1	NA	TGTGCCAGCAGCGTAGGAGGACAGGGGGTATACGAGCAGTACTTC	CASSVGGQGVYEQYF
TRBV14	TRBJ1-3	TRBD1	NA	TGTGCCAGCAGCCAAACGGGACAGTCTGGAAACACCATATATTTT	CASSQTGQSGNTIYF
TRBV25-1	TRBJ1-1	TRBD1	NA	TGTGCCAGCATTCCGACTCCGGGACAGGAAGCTTTCTTT	CASIPTPGQEAFF
TRBV5-1	TRBJ2-2	TRBD1	NA	TGCGCCAGCACACACGAAACCGGGACAGGGAACACCGGGGAGCTGTTTTTT	CASTHETGTGNTGELFF
TRBV9	TRBJ2-7	TRBD1	few	TGTGCCAGCAGCGTGGGACAGGGTCGCAACGAGCAGTACTTC	CASSVGQGRNEQYF
TRBV7-2	TRBJ2-5	NA	NA	TGTGCCAGCAGCTTAAAGGGCAGCCACACTGGAGGGGAGACCCAGTACTTC	CASSLKGSHTGGETQYF
TRBV6-6	TRBJ1-2	NA	NA	TGTGCCAGCAGTCTGTCGATCGGGGGCTACACCTTC	CASSLSIGGYTF
TRBV18	TRBJ1-2	TRBD1	NA	TGTGCCAGCTCCCACGGACGGGACAGGGTTGGCTATGGCTACACCTTC	CASSHGRDRVGYGYTF
TRBV9	TRBJ1-1	NA	NA	TGTGCCAGCTCGGAGGGGGGGGACACTGAAGCTTTCTTT	CASSEGGDTEAFF
TRBV15	TRBJ2-7	TRBD1	NA	TGTGCCACCAGCAGGACGGACAGGGGGCAGTACGAGCAGTACTTC	CATSRTDRGQYEQYF
TRBV21-1	TRBJ2-5	NA	NA	TGTGCCAAATCCCGGGACAGCACCGACGAACCCTGGAAGACCCAGTACTTC	CAKSRDSTDEPWKTQYF
TRBV29-1	TRBJ2-7	NA	NA	TGCAGCGTTGACTTAGGGGTACACGAGAGCTACGAGCAGTACTTC	CSVDLGVHESYEQYF
TRBV18	TRBJ2-2	TRBD2	NA	TGTGCCAGCTCACCACCTCTCTACCAGCGGGAGGGCCCAGGGGAGCTGTTTTTT	CASSPPLYQREGPGELFF
TRBV5-6	TRBJ2-2	TRBD2	NA	TGTGCCAGCAGCCGTGGACTAGCGCGGAACACCGGGGAGCTGTTTTTT	CASSRGLARNTGELFF
TRBV6-1	TRBJ2-7	TRBD1	NA	TGTGCCAGCAGTGATGAGGGGACAGGAGCCTACGAGCAGTACTTC	CASSDEGTGAYEQYF
TRBV9	TRBJ2-3	NA	NA	TGTGCCAGCAGCGTATGGGACGGGACATCAGATACGCAGTATTTT	CASSVWDGTSDTQYF
TRBV5-1	TRBJ2-1	NA	once	TGCGCCAGCAGCCTACCCCTGGTGGGCTCTAAGCAGTTCTTC	CASSLPLVGSKQFF
TRBV4-3	TRBJ2-7	NA	once	TGCGCCAGCAGCCAAGATCTGGGGAGCTATCCTATCTACGAGCAGTACTTC	CASSQDLGSYPIYEQYF